The T cell receptor beta chain described here comes from a study of T-cell memory formation after mild COVID-19 (dated by TCRdb to the early 2020s). Background for the entire study: Most TCR sequence clusters were specific to one of the two donors. Longitudinal TCRalpha and TCRbeta repertoire sequencing tracked T-cell clones expanding and contracting after mild COVID-19 in two donors. The cohort comprised two young, previously healthy adult volunteers, one female and one male.

As concerns this clonotype: Its antigen is not yet known. Base qualities are missing; no much larger clone stands one base away.

Ficoll-Paque density gradient centrifugation was used to isolate PBMCs. Paper-wide results and their limitations: The study included only a couple of mild cases, and larger cohorts that include severe cases with pre-infection samples were judged to be necessary. Some responding clones were found in pre-infection memory, which suggests that pre-existing cross-reactive memory T cells took part in the SARS-CoV-2 response. Balanced CD4/CD8 phenotypes were observed for clones contracting from day 15 to 85, whereas a bias towards CD4+ was observed for a second wave of clones expanding from day 15 to 37. Contracting CD4+ clones turned up mainly in the CM and EM memory subsets, whereas EMRA was where CD8+ clones were enriched. SARS-CoV-2 specificity was not confirmed for the second-wave clones peaking on day 37.

Data came from an Illumina NovaSeq 6000. cDNA libraries for TCRalpha and TCRbeta were prepared by 5'RACE using constant-segment primers, with sample barcodes and unique molecular identifiers added. RNA was extracted from every sample with Trizol reagent. The libraries were amplified in two PCR steps, and the second step added a second sample barcode and Illumina TruSeq adapters. Sequencing of the libraries was done on an Illumina NovaSeq, producing 2 x 150 bp paired-end reads. Under the source paper's analysis protocol: The reads were demultiplexed and collapsed into UMI-guided consensus sequences using migec v1.2.7. Using mixcr v2.1.11, the UMI consensuses were aligned to TRA and TRB V and J templates and assembled into clonotypes. A clonotype was counted as expanded or contracted only when both edgeR and NoisET called the clonotype significant, with the noise models trained on biological replicates. edgeR calls used a false discovery rate-adjusted p below 0.01 and a log2 fold-change threshold of 1. As an exploratory analysis of dynamics, max-normalized trajectories of the 1000 most abundant clonotypes were examined by PCA with hierarchical clustering. Each responding clone was given a CD4 or CD8 phenotype based on the CD4+ and CD8+ repertoires, which had been sequenced separately. The public reads were reanalyzed by TCRdb: fastp trimming at Q25, MiXCR alignment, in-frame beta chains only. A single entry per CDR3 protein holds the most common genes and DNA from its merged rows. The V and J calls and clone size are TCRdb's, not the authors'. Counted in this sample were roughly 100,000 distinct CDR3 sequences; around an eighth of them appeared once. Clones ranked in the top ten supply 27% of the sample.

The sequencing input was PBMCs or a T cell subset sorted from them (not recorded which). The clonotype comes from an adult woman who had mild COVID-19 (a few samples of this study predate the infection). The sample titles of this study are shuffled in the database, so cell type and time point are left out; the donor was told from shared clones.

The nucleotide sequence reads as follows: TGCGCCAGCAGCCAAGAAAGAGGGCAGGTCTACGAGCAGTACTTC. The encoded protein is CASSQERGQVYEQYF. The rearrangement joined TRBV4-3 to TRBJ2-7; the D gene is possibly TRBD2, with 5 bases matching. CDR3 length: 15 amino acids, cysteine to phenylalanine. Only the CDR3 portion is preserved as DNA: 45 bases, with reading frame beginning at the first base. Trimming at the junction amounts to 0 bases on V and 3 bases on J, and the germline ends lie 12 bases apart. CDR1 and CDR2 are drawn from the germline V gene: LGHNA, YSLEER.